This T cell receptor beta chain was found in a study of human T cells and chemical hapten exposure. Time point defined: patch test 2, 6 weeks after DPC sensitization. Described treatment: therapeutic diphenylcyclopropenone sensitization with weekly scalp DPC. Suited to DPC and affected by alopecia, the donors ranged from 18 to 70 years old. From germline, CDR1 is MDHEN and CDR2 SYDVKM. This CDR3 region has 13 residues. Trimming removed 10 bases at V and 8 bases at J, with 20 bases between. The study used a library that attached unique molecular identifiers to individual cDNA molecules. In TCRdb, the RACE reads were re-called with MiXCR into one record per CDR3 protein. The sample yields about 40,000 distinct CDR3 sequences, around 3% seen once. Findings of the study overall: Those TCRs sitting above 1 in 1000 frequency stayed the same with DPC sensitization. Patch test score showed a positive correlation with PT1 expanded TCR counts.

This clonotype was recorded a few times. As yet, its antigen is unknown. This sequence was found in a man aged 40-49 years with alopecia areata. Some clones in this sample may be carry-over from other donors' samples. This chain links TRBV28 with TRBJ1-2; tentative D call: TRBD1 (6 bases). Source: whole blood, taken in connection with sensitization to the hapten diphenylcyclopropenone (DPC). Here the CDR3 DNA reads TGTGCCACCGCCCGCAGTGGGGGCTTAGGCTACACCTTC. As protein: CATARSGGLGYTF.